A single sample is the source of the 8 T cell receptor beta chains below, sequenced in a study of CD8+ T cells in alopecia areata. Sequencing used cDNA as its template, made by extracting RNA and reverse transcribing it. Measured with immunoSEQ multiplex PCR; TCRdb has only the in-frame clones, and not every one. There are 150,000 or so clones in the sample; about nine tenths occur only once, and over 12% lies in the top ten. This material consisted of CD8+ T cells sorted from blood, taken at week 0. These receptors originate from a human donor with alopecia areata.

The rearrangement links TRBV5-1 to TRBJ1-5; 10 bases are a match to TRBD1. V lost 4 bases, J lost 7 bases, and 8 bases stayed unmatched. This CDR3 spans 15 amino acids. Germline lookup yields CDR1 SGHRS and CDR2 YFSETQ. CDR3 amino acids: CASSQGTGENQPQHF. The CDR3 coding sequence is TGCGCCAGCAGCCAAGGGACAGGGGAAAACCAGCCCCAGCATTTT.

The chain couples TRBV2 to TRBJ2-1; possibly TRBD1 for D (5 bases). Germline CDR1 SNHLY, CDR2 FYNNEI. This CDR3 has 16 residues. Trimming stripped 10 bases from V and 0 bases from J, with 19 bases between. The CDR3 loop reads CATDAQDTNSYNEQFF. CDR3 coding DNA: TGTGCCACAGACGCACAGGACACTAACTCCTACAATGAGCAGTTCTTC. Supplemented by reference TRBV2 and TRBJ2-1, the full variable domain reads EPEVTQTPSHQVTQMGQEVILRCVPISNHLYFYWYRQILGQKVEFLVSFYNNEISEKSEIFDDQFSVERPDGSNFTLKIRSTKLEDSAMYFCATDAQDTNSYNEQFFGPGTRLTVL.

The chain has TRBV27 and TRBJ1-1, with TRBD1 as a possible D gene (6 bases). Germline V gene sequence: CDR1 MNHEY, CDR2 SMNVEV (reference sequence). The CDR3 runs 19 residues. The germline V and J ends were trimmed by 5 bases and 0 bases, with 25 bases remaining between them. This chain's CDR3 is CASSLGIRGPEGVNTEAFF. The CDR3 coding sequence is TGTGCCAGCAGTCTAGGAATTCGAGGGCCCGAGGGGGTGAACACTGAAGCTTTCTTT.

The V gene is TRBV6-4, the J gene TRBJ2-1, with 11 positions matching TRBD2. J lost 8 bases, V lost 5 bases, and 8 bases had no gene match. In germline, CDR1 is MRHNA, CDR2 SNTAGT. The CDR3 has 15 amino acids. CDR3 nucleotide sequence: TGTGCCAGCAGTCCCACTAGCGGGGGCGGTGATGAGCAGTTCTTC. It is translated as CASSPTSGGGDEQFF.

The chain joins TRBV11-3 to TRBJ2-2; D not certain. This CDR3 comprises 15 residues. V shed 1 base and J shed 2 bases, with 8 bases lying between them. CDR1 and CDR2 from the germline V gene are SGHNT and YENEEA. The CDR3 spells CASSLGTPNTGELFF. In DNA, the CDR3 is TGTGCCAGCAGCTTAGGTACACCAAACACCGGGGAGCTGTTTTTT. Full variable domain (rest looked up from reference TRBV11-3 and TRBJ2-2): EAGVVQSPRYKIIEKKQPVAFWCNPISGHNTLYWYLQNLGQGPELLIRYENEEAVDDSQLPKDRFSAERLKGVDSTLKIQPAELGDSAVYLCASSLGTPNTGELFFGEGSRLTVL.

In DNA form, the CDR3 reads TGTGCCAGCGGGCGAGGGGATGAGCAGTTCTTC. It encodes CASGRGDEQFF. This sequence joins TRBV27 and TRBJ2-1; D possibly matches TRBD1 or TRBD2 (5 bases each). Germline V gene data show CDR1 as MNHEY and CDR2 as SMNVEV (reference sequence). The CDR3 runs to 11 residues. The ends were cut back, 8 bases at V and 8 bases at J, with 10 bases in the middle.

This chain joins TRBV6-5 and TRBJ2-3; D uncertain. Between the trimmed V and J ends, which lost 6 bases and 2 bases, there was a span of 6 bases. The CDR3 is 12 residues long. Per germline, CDR1 MNHEY and CDR2 SVGAGI. This chain's CDR3 is CASSRPTDTQYF. The CDR3 nucleotides are TGTGCCAGCAGCAGACCCACAGATACGCAGTATTTT.

The J gene is TRBJ1-1, the V gene TRBV29-1; D is unresolved. There are 14 residues in the CDR3. The germline V gene has CDR1 SQVTM and CDR2 ANQGSEA. Deletions cut 2 bases from V and 0 bases from J, with 10 bases between. CDR3 coding DNA: TGCAGCGTTGAAATTGTCTATATGAACACTGAAGCTTTCTTT. It is translated as CSVEIVYMNTEAFF.